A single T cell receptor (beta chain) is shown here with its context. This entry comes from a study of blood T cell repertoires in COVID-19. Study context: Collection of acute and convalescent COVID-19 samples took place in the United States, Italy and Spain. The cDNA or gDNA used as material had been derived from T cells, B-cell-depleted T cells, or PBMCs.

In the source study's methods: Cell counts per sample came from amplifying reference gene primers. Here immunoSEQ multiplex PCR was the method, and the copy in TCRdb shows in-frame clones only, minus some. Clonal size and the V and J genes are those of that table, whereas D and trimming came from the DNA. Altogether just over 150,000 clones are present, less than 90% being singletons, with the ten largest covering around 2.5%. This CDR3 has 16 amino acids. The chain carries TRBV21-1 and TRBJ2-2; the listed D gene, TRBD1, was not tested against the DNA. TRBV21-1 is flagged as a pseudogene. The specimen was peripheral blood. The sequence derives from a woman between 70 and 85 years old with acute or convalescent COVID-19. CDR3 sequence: CASSSIQGFDTGELFF. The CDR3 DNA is TGTGCCAGCAGCTCCATACAGGGATTTGACACCGGGGAGCTGTTTTTT.